Listed below are T cell receptor beta chains from one sample, sequenced in a study of neurological immune-mediated disorders. TCRdb reanalysed the 5' RACE reads using MiXCR and keeps one entry per CDR3 protein. The table lists about 59,000 distinct CDR3 sequences, approximately 4% of them singletons. The sample comprised PBMCs. All receptors derive from a woman in her thirties with multiple sclerosis. Both conserved end residues are part of each CDR3. A D gene is named only where the DNA matches it firmly. The listing skips clone size in some rows; elsewhere it reads once, few, many or a size class.

j_call,clone_size,v_call,d_call,cdr3_aa,cdr3_nt
TRBJ2-7,many,TRBV20-1,TRBD1,CSGIRDRAYEQYF,TGCAGTGGGATCCGGGACAGGGCCTACGAGCAGTACTTC
TRBJ2-7,many,TRBV20-1,NA,CSAKPTDLPKDYEQYF,TGCAGTGCTAAACCTACCGACTTACCGAAGGACTACGAGCAGTACTTC
TRBJ1-1,many,TRBV30,TRBD1,CAWSVLSRLGGLNTEAFF,TGTGCCTGGAGTGTACTTAGCAGGTTAGGGGGCTTGAACACTGAAGCTTTCTTT
TRBJ2-1,many,TRBV4-2,NA,CASSQGLVGYEQFF,TGTGCCAGCAGCCAAGGACTGGTCGGGTATGAGCAGTTCTTC
TRBJ2-2,many,TRBV29-1,TRBD1,CSVVFTGVGTGELFF,TGCAGCGTTGTCTTTACAGGGGTCGGCACCGGGGAGCTGTTTTTT
TRBJ2-1,many,TRBV5-1,TRBD2,CASSLVAGRGQFF,TGCGCCAGCAGCTTGGTAGCGGGAAGGGGGCAGTTCTTC
TRBJ2-5,many,TRBV5-6,NA,CASSLLLSGKETQYF,TGTGCCAGCAGCTTGCTCCTCTCTGGGAAAGAGACCCAGTACTTC
TRBJ2-7,many,TRBV28,NA,CASSLTGFSDEQYF,TGTGCCAGCAGTCTGACAGGTTTCTCAGACGAGCAGTACTTC
TRBJ2-3,many,TRBV5-6,NA,CASSSVGSNTQYF,TGTGCCAGCAGCTCGGTGGGATCGAATACGCAGTATTTT
TRBJ2-7,NA,TRBV30,TRBD2,CAWSVAGGNEQYF,TGTGCCTGGAGTGTAGCGGGAGGGAACGAGCAGTACTTC
TRBJ2-3,many,TRBV4-1,NA,CASSPLTGRATDTQYF,TGCGCCAGCAGCCCTCTGACAGGGAGGGCCACAGATACGCAGTATTTT
TRBJ1-5,few,TRBV20-1,NA,CSAVRGNQPQNF,TGCAGTGCCGTTCGGGGCAATCAGCCCCAGAATTTT
TRBJ2-7,many,TRBV10-3,NA,CAIRGPSHEQYF,TGTGCCATCAGAGGTCCCTCACACGAGCAGTACTTC
TRBJ2-5,many,TRBV29-1,TRBD1,CSADGQGETQYF,TGCAGCGCAGACGGACAGGGTGAGACCCAGTACTTC
TRBJ1-3,many,TRBV9,TRBD1,CASSVAVRAGGSGNTIYF,TGTGCCAGCAGCGTAGCGGTTAGGGCAGGGGGCTCTGGAAACACCATATATTTT
TRBJ2-6,many,TRBV5-1,NA,CASSLAGAGANVLTF,TGCGCCAGCAGCTTGGCAGGGGCCGGGGCCAACGTCCTGACTTTC
TRBJ2-3,NA,TRBV19,NA,CASSIPQTDLLLPYTDTQYF,TGTGCCAGTAGTATCCCCCAGACGGATCTGTTGCTACCCTACACAGATACGCAGTATTTT
TRBJ1-1,many,TRBV7-2,NA,CASSFMNTEAFF,TGTGCCAGCAGCTTTATGAACACTGAAGCTTTCTTT
TRBJ2-5,many,TRBV12-3/TRBV12-4,NA,CASGPQETQYF,TGTGCCAGCGGGCCTCAAGAGACCCAGTACTTC
TRBJ2-7,many,TRBV29-1,NA,CSVMGSGGNYEQYF,TGCAGCGTGATGGGGTCCGGCGGAAACTACGAGCAGTACTTC